The clone carrying this TCR beta chain was detected many times. The sample belongs to a study of T cells in Graves' hyperthyroidism and ophthalmopathy. V dropped 9 bases and J dropped 1; count of bases not matched to a gene: 2. The CDR3 covers 13 residues. RNA transcripts were the template for amplifying TCR beta CDR3 regions. HTBI primers drove first-round RT-PCR of the TCR CDR3. TCRdb reprocessed the multiplex PCR reads via MiXCR and lists one record per CDR3 protein. The table lists roughly 240,000 distinct CDR3 sequences, approximately 25% of them singletons. The sequence was collected from a woman aged 40-49 years with Graves' ophthalmopathy. The specimen sequenced was blood. This rearrangement joins TRBV12-3 or TRBV12-4 to TRBJ1-5, with 8 bases lining up with TRBD1. The CDR3 sequence: CASDRGSNQPQHF. The CDR3 DNA follows: TGTGCCAGTGACAGGGGAAGCAATCAGCCCCAGCATTTT.